A single sample is the source of the 16 T cell receptor beta chains below, sequenced in a study of Tregs in tolerant kidney transplant recipients. Some clones are missing from TCRdb's copy, which holds only in-frame ones; the method was immunoSEQ multiplex PCR. This table lists approximately 35,000 clones. The sample was CD8+ T cells from blood, taken before the transplant. Receptors were obtained from a human donor who received a combined kidney and bone marrow transplant.

On this clone: The DNA ends 3 residues before the CDR3 does, and the rest of the CDR3 is filled in from the germline J gene. The rearrangement uses TRBV18 and TRBJ2-1, with D unclear. Looked up from germline, CDR1 is KGHSH and CDR2 is LQKENI. V was clipped by 2 bases and J by 7 bases, with 12 bases between them. CDR3 length: 14 residues. CDR3 bases read: TGTGCCAGCTCACCAGAAGACTCCCTTAATGAG. Amino acid sequence: CASSPEDSLNE. The CDR3 reads in full as CASSPEDSLNEQFF.

Concerning this clone: With the read ending 3 residues before the CDR3 end, the germline J gene is used to fill in that end. Within the sample, other DNA sequences also encode this same CDR3. The V gene is TRBV13, the J gene TRBJ1-2; D ambiguous. The CDR3 runs to 13 residues. Per the germline V gene, CDR1 is PRHDT and CDR2 is FYEKMQ (reference sequence). Trimming removed 5 bases at V and 2 bases at J, with 9 bases between. The CDR3 reads CASSLGGNYGYTF. CDR3 DNA (partial): TGTGCCAGCAGCCTTGGCGGGAACTATGGC.

Of note for this clone: The sequenced fragment ends 3 residues before the CDR3 boundary, so the rest is inferred from the germline J gene. The V gene is TRBV23-1, the J gene TRBJ2-5; 12 positions match TRBD1. TRBV23-1 is classed as an ORF, of uncertain function. With 3 bases clipped from V and 5 bases from J, the junction kept 1 base outside the gene matches. The CDR3 runs 14 residues. The chain's CDR3 is CASSQGQGAETQYF. Partial CDR3 DNA: TGCGCCAGCAGTCAGGGACAGGGGGCGGAGACC.

Comment on this clone: The read stops 3 residues short of the end of the CDR3; the missing end is completed from the germline J gene. This chain uses TRBV9 with TRBJ2-2, with 9 bases identical to TRBD1. Germline CDR1 is SGDLS and CDR2 is YYNGEE. The V and J ends lost 4 bases and 3 bases, in that order; junction bases with no gene match: 7. This CDR3 contains 16 residues. The CDR3: CASSPYRDRDTGELFF. The sequenced CDR3 bases are TGTGCCAGCAGCCCCTACCGGGACAGGGACACCGGGGAG.

Regarding this clone: The read ends 3 residues early relative to the CDR3; the germline J gene fills the gap. The chain is built from TRBV19 and TRBJ2-5; 7 bases align to TRBD2. The V and J ends lost 3 bases and 1 base, in that order; junction bases with no gene match: 8. This CDR3 comprises 16 residues. Germline CDR1 and CDR2: LNHDA and SQIVND (reference sequence). Here the CDR3 reads CASSIWGGGGQETQYF. The CDR3 DNA, read in part, is TGTGCCAGTAGTATTTGGGGCGGGGGAGGCCAAGAGACC. Full variable domain (remainder filled in from reference TRBV19 and TRBJ2-5): DGGITQSPKYLFRKEGQNVTLSCEQNLNHDAMYWYRQDPGQGLRLIYYSQIVNDFQKGDIAEGYSVSREKKESFPLTVTSAQKNPTAFYLCASSIWGGGGQETQYFGPGTRLLVL.

In the case of this clone: The read is 3 residues too short to cover the CDR3 end, so that end is filled in from the germline J gene. The V and J genes are TRBV20-1 and TRBJ2-3; TRBD2 matches 11 bases. The V and J ends lost 0 bases and 4 bases, in that order; junction bases with no gene match: 9. Germline CDR1 is DFQATT and CDR2 is SNEGSKA (reference sequence). CDR3 length: 17 amino acids. The sequenced CDR3 bases are TGCAGTGCTAGAGATCCCCTACTAGCGGGAGACTCAGATACG. It encodes CSARDPLLAGDSDT. The full-length CDR3 reads as CSARDPLLAGDSDTQYF.

To note about this clone: The read ends 3 residues shy of where the CDR3 ends; the end is completed using the germline J gene. This chain connects TRBV6-2 or TRBV6-3 to TRBJ2-1, with 9 bases that match TRBD2. Germline V gives CDR1 MNHEY, CDR2 SVGEGT. The CDR3 contains 15 residues. The V and J ends lost 2 bases and 7 bases, in that order; junction bases with no gene match: 6. CDR3: CASSYGSTSGNEQFF. CDR3 bases read: TGTGCCAGCAGTTACGGCTCTACTAGCGGGAATGAG.

Notes on this clone: The read is 3 residues too short to cover the CDR3 end, so that end is filled in from the germline J gene. The rearrangement links TRBV19 to TRBJ2-2; 7 nucleotides agree with TRBD1. This CDR3 is built from 16 residues. The V gene's germline CDR1 is LNHDA and CDR2 SQIVND (reference sequence). V lost 5 bases to trimming and J lost 4 bases; unmatched junction nucleotides: 10. Incomplete CDR3 DNA: TGTGCCAGTAGTTCCAACAGGGGAAGGGTCACCGGGGAG. Translated, it gives CASSSNRGRVTGE. The full CDR3 sequence reads CASSSNRGRVTGELFF. Together with reference TRBV19 and TRBJ2-2, the CDR3 gives the full variable domain: DGGITQSPKYLFRKEGQNVTLSCEQNLNHDAMYWYRQDPGQGLRLIYYSQIVNDFQKGDIAEGYSVSREKKESFPLTVTSAQKNPTAFYLCASSSNRGRVTGELFFGEGSRLTVL.

On this clone itself: The observed sequence ends 3 residues before the CDR3 terminus, with the missing tail filled in from the germline J gene. The rearrangement links TRBV29-1 to TRBJ2-7, with 9 nucleotides matching TRBD1. The CDR3 has 14 residues. With 6 bases clipped from V and 3 bases from J, the junction kept 9 bases outside the gene matches. The germline gives CDR1 SQVTM, CDR2 ANQGSEA. This chain's CDR3 is CSVQGTGRSYEQYF. The sequenced CDR3 bases are TGCAGCGTACAAGGGACAGGGAGGAGCTACGAG.

With respect to this clone: The read ends 3 residues before the CDR3 terminus; that terminus is restored from the germline J gene. This sequence joins TRBV19 and TRBJ2-1; 10 bases align to TRBD1. After removal of 4 bases from V and 6 bases from J, the junction contained 6 bases not matched to a gene. Germline V gives CDR1 LNHDA, CDR2 SQIVND (reference sequence). The CDR3 extends over 15 amino acids. This CDR3 reads CASSTGTGEINEQFF. CDR3 DNA (partial): TGTGCCAGTAGTACCGGGACAGGGGAAATCAATGAG.

As to this clone: The DNA ends 3 residues before the CDR3 does, and the rest of the CDR3 is filled in from the germline J gene. The chain has TRBV7-9 and TRBJ1-5; perhaps TRBD1 as D (6 bases). Germline CDR1 reads SEHNR; CDR2 reads FQNEAQ (reference sequence). CDR3 length equals 12 residues. The V end was cut by 4 bases, the J end by 6 bases, with 7 bases between. The CDR3 DNA, read in part, is TGTGCCAGCAGCTCAGGGGTTCAGCCC. Protein product: CASSSGVQP. The whole CDR3 sequence reads CASSSGVQPQHF.

Concerning this clone: The DNA ends 3 residues before the CDR3 does, and the rest of the CDR3 is filled in from the germline J gene. The chain uses TRBV23-1 and TRBJ2-7, with unresolved D. TRBV23-1 is an ORF for which the function is uncertain. The CDR3 totals 16 residues. V gave up 2 bases and J gave up 0 bases, with 14 bases separating them. The CDR3 bases that were read are TGCGCCAGCAGTCAACCCAAGACGGGTTCCTCCTACGAG. Translated, it gives CASSQPKTGSSYE. The entire CDR3 sequence reads CASSQPKTGSSYEQYF.

The sequenced CDR3 bases are TGTGCCAGCAGCGATACGGGACTAGCGGTCCGGGAGACC. Translation: CASSDTGLAVRET. The whole CDR3 protein is CASSDTGLAVRETQYF. The chain uses TRBV7-8 and TRBJ2-5, with 11 nucleotides matching TRBD2. The read ends 3 residues early relative to the CDR3; the germline J gene fills the gap. The germline gives CDR1 SGHVS, CDR2 FQNEAQ. Germline trimming cut 5 bases from V and 5 bases from J; bases unmatched to any gene: 10. The CDR3 is 16 amino acids.

On this clone itself: The read falls 3 residues short of the CDR3 end, and the missing part is taken from the germline J gene. The J gene is TRBJ2-5, the V gene TRBV6-1; 9 bases line up with TRBD2. The CDR3 extends over 16 amino acids. Germline CDR1 reads MNHNS; CDR2 reads SASEGT. The V segment lost 4 bases and the J segment 1 base; nucleotides outside the gene matches: 7. The sequenced CDR3 bases are TGTGCCAGCAGTGGAGCTAGCGGGGCTACCCAAGAGACC. It translates to CASSGASGATQET. The full CDR3 sequence reads CASSGASGATQETQYF.

A note on this clone: The DNA ends 3 residues before the CDR3 does, and the rest of the CDR3 is filled in from the germline J gene. V usage is TRBV7-8 and J usage is TRBJ2-2, with TRBD1 matching 8 bases. V lost 5 bases and J lost 3; bases outside the gene matches: 5. Looked up from germline, CDR1 is SGHVS and CDR2 is FQNEAQ. This CDR3 has 15 residues. The CDR3 DNA, read in part, is TGTGCCAGCAGCCTCCAGGACAGGGACACCGGGGAG. Translating it yields CASSLQDRDTGE. The full CDR3 sequence reads CASSLQDRDTGELFF.

Turning to this clone: The read stops 3 residues short of the end of the CDR3; the missing end is completed from the germline J gene. The chain recombines TRBV20-1 with TRBJ2-3; the D gene is possibly TRBD1 (5 bases). Germline V gene sequence: CDR1 DFQATT, CDR2 SNEGSKA (reference sequence). Trimming shortened V by 1 base and J by 4 bases, and 9 bases separated the two germline ends. This CDR3 spans 13 amino acids. CDR3 bases read: TGCAGTGCTAGAGCAGCAGGGCCAGATACG. It yields the protein CSARAAGPDT. The full CDR3 reads CSARAAGPDTQYF.